A selection of T cell receptor beta chains follows, all from one sample in a study of CD8 T cells in Susac syndrome. TCRdb reanalysed the immunoSEQ multiplex PCR reads using MiXCR and keeps one entry per CDR3 protein. The data hold fewer than 85,000 distinct CDR3 sequences, with roughly 95% observed a single time. The sequencing input was CD8+ T cells from PBMCs. These receptors came from a human donor with Susac syndrome. Each CDR3 is given with its conserved first and last residue. A D gene is named only where the DNA matches it firmly. Only some rows state a clone size, as once, few, many or a class for expanded clones.

v_gene	abundance	j_gene	d_gene	CDR3nt	CDR3aa
TRBV14	-	TRBJ2-7	-	TGTGCCAGCAGCCCTTCGAGGTCCTACGAGCAGTACTTC	CASSPSRSYEQYF
TRBV3-1	-	TRBJ2-7	-	TGTGCCAGCAGCCAATTCAGGGGCGCTGAGGGCGAGCAGTACTTC	CASSQFRGAEGEQYF
TRBV7-9	-	TRBJ2-7	TRBD1	TGTGCCAGCAGCTACCGGGACAGGGCCTACGAGCAGTACTTC	CASSYRDRAYEQYF
TRBV10-3	-	TRBJ2-5	TRBD1	TGTGCCATCAGCAGACAGGGGGACCAAGAGACCCAGTACTTC	CAISRQGDQETQYF
TRBV7-9	-	TRBJ1-1	TRBD1	TGTGCCAGGGGACCGGGACAGCCGAACACTGAAGCTTTCTTT	CARGPGQPNTEAFF
TRBV20-1	-	TRBJ1-1	-	TGCAGTGCTAGTGCAGGGTTCTACACTGAAGCTTTCTTT	CSASAGFYTEAFF
TRBV2	-	TRBJ2-7	TRBD1	TGTGCCAGCCTACCCGGGACAGGGAACGAGCAGTACTTC	CASLPGTGNEQYF
TRBV9	-	TRBJ2-2	-	TGTGCCAGCAGCGCCCCGGAGACTTCTGCGAACACCGGGGAGCTGTTTTTT	CASSAPETSANTGELFF
TRBV27	-	TRBJ1-5	-	TGTGCCAGCAGTTCCCAAGAGGGTCGCGATCAGCCCCAGCATTTT	CASSSQEGRDQPQHF
TRBV3-1	-	TRBJ1-2	-	TGTGCCAGCAGCCTTGGGCTCCCTTGGGGCTACACCTTC	CASSLGLPWGYTF
TRBV5-4	-	TRBJ2-7	TRBD1	TGTGCCAGCAGCTCGGACAGGGACCTCTTAGGATACGAGCAGTACTTC	CASSSDRDLLGYEQYF
TRBV5-1	-	TRBJ1-4	-	TGCGCCAGCAGCTTGGAGGGAGCAACTAATGAAAAACTGTTTTTT	CASSLEGATNEKLFF
TRBV9	-	TRBJ2-5	-	TGTGCCTCAGGAGAAACCGGCAGCCCCCAAGAGACCCAGTACTTC	CASGETGSPQETQYF
TRBV7-8	-	TRBJ2-7	-	TGTGCCAGCAGCCCCAGTAGGGTCGTCTACGAGCAGTACTTC	CASSPSRVVYEQYF
TRBV9	-	TRBJ2-1	-	TGTGCCAGCAGCTTTATATCGAGCAGCTCCTACAATGAGCAGTTCTTC	CASSFISSSSYNEQFF
TRBV4-1	-	TRBJ2-5	-	TGCGCCAGCAGCCCCCAGAGGAGGGGGGGCACAGAGACCCAGTACTTC	CASSPQRRGGTETQYF
TRBV7-2	-	TRBJ2-2	-	TGTGCCAGCAGCTTAATCGGCCCCGGGGAGCTGTTTTTT	CASSLIGPGELFF
TRBV9	-	TRBJ1-3	TRBD1	TGTGCCAGCAGCGAGACAGGGGACGGCGGAAACACCATATATTTT	CASSETGDGGNTIYF
TRBV20-1	-	TRBJ1-6	-	TGCATCCACAGTCTACCCCTCCACTTT	CIHSLPLHF
TRBV20-1	-	TRBJ1-1	TRBD1	TGCAGTGCTAGAGTTAGAGAGGGGACAGGGGCCTCCCCGAACACTGAAGCTTTCTTT	CSARVREGTGASPNTEAFF
TRBV12-5	-	TRBJ2-7	-	TGTGCTAGTGCCCCCGGGGATATCTCCTACGAGCAGTACTTC	CASAPGDISYEQYF
TRBV4-3	once	TRBJ2-3	TRBD2	TGCGCCAGCAGCCAGGTCCTAGCGGGGGGGGGAGATACGCAGTATTTT	CASSQVLAGGGDTQYF
TRBV13	-	TRBJ2-5	-	TGTGCCAGCAGCTTAGAACGGGGGCGGGCTGAGACCCAGTACTTC	CASSLERGRAETQYF
TRBV9	-	TRBJ1-5	-	TGTGCCAGCGGGGATCAGCCCCAGCATTTT	CASGDQPQHF
TRBV7-3	-	TRBJ2-2	-	TGTGCCAGCAGCTTCCCACGTCGGGGCGTTGGGACCGGGGAGCTGTTTTTT	CASSFPRRGVGTGELFF
TRBV20-1	-	TRBJ1-6	TRBD1	TGCAGTGCCGCCGGGGGACAGGGTCGTTCACCCCTCCACTTT	CSAAGGQGRSPLHF
TRBV25-1	-	TRBJ2-1	-	TGTGCCAGCAGTGGGCCTGTAGGCGGTTTCTTC	CASSGPVGGFF
TRBV6-2/TRBV6-3	-	TRBJ2-1	TRBD2	TGTGCCAGCAGTTACTATATAGGGACTAGCGCTCCGAATGAGCAGTTCTTC	CASSYYIGTSAPNEQFF